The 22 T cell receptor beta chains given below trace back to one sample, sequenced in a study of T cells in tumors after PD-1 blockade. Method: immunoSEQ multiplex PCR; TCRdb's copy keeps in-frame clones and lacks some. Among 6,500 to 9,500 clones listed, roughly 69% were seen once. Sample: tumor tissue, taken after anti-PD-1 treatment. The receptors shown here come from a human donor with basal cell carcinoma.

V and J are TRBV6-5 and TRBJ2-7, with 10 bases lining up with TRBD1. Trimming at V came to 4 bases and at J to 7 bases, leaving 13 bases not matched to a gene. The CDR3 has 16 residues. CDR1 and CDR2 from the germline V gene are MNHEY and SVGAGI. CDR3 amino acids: CASSFFLRQGAEEQYF. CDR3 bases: TGTGCCAGCAGTTTTTTTTTACGACAGGGGGCGGAGGAGCAGTACTTC.

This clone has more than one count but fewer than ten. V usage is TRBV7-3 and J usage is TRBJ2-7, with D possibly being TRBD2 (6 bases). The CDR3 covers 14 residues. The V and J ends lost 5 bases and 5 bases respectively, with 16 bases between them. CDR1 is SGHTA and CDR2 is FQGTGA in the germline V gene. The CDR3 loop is CASSPNQGLHEQYF. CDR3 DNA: TGTGCCAGCAGCCCCAACCAGGGACTCCACGAGCAGTACTTC.

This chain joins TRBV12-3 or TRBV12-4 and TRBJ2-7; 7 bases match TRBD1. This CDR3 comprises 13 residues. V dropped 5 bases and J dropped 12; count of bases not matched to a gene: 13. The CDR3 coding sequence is TGTGCCAGCAGTGGGGGACAGCCGCCTCCTGGGTACTTC. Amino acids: CASSGGQPPPGYF.

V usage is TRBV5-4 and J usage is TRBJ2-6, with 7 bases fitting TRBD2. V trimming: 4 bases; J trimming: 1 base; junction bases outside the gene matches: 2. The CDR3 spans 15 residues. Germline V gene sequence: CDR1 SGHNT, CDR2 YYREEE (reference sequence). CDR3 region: CASSGRESGANVLTF. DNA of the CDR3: TGTGCCAGCAGCGGGCGGGAGTCTGGGGCCAACGTCCTGACTTTC.

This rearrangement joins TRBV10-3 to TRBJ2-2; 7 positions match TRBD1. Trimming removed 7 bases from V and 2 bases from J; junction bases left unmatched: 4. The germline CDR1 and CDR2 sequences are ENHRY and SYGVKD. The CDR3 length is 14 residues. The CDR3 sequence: CAIKTGANTGELFF. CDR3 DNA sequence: TGTGCCATCAAAACAGGGGCCAACACCGGGGAGCTGTTTTTT.

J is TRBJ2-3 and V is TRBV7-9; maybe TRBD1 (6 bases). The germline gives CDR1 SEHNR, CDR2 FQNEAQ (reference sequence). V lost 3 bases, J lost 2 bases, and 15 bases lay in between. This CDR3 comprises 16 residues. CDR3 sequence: CASSFRSTGITDTQYF. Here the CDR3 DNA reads TGTGCCAGCAGCTTCCGCTCTACAGGGATCACAGATACGCAGTATTTT.

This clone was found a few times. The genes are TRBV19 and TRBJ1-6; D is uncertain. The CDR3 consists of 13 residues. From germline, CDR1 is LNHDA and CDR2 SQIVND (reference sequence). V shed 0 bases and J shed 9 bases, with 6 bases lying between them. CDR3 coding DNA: TGTGCCAGTAGTATAGATGGCGGTTCACCCCTCCACTTT. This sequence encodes CASSIDGGSPLHF.

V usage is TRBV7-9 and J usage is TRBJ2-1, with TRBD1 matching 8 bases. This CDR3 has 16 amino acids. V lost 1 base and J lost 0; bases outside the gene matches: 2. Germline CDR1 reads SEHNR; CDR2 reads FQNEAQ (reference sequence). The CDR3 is CASSLGTGGSYNEQFF. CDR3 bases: TGTGCCAGCAGCTTAGGTACAGGGGGCTCCTACAATGAGCAGTTCTTC.

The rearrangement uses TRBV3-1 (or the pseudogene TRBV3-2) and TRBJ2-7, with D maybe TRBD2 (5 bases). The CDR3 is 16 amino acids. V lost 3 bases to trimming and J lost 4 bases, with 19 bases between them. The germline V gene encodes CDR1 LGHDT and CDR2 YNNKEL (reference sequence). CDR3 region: CASSQRDGPPPYEQYF. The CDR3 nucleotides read TGTGCCAGCAGCCAGAGGGATGGACCTCCCCCGTACGAGCAGTACTTC.

CDR3 coding DNA: TGTGCCAGCAGCTTGATTACGAATGATTGGCCCGGGGAGCTGTTTTTT. It specifies CASSLITNDWPGELFF. The V call is TRBV7-9, the J call TRBJ2-2; unclear D gene. Trimming left V 3 bases short and J 6 bases short, with 17 bases between. The CDR3 runs to 16 residues. Per germline, CDR1 SEHNR and CDR2 FQNEAQ (reference sequence). Full variable domain (missing parts from reference TRBV7-9 and TRBJ2-2): DTGVSQNPRHKITKRGQNVTFRCDPISEHNRLYWYRQTLGQGPEFLTYFQNEAQLEKSRLLSDRFSAERPKGSFSTLEIQRTEQGDSAMYLCASSLITNDWPGELFFGEGSRLTVL.

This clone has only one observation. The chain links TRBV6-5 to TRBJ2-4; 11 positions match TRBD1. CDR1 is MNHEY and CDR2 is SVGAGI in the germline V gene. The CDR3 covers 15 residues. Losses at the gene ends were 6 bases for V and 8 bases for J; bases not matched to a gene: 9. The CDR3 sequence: CASRYGDRGRDIQYF. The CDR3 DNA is TGTGCCAGCAGATACGGGGACAGGGGGAGGGACATTCAGTACTTC.

The CDR3 here is CASSQVPAGIQYF. The CDR3 DNA follows: TGTGCCAGCAGCCAAGTTCCGGCAGGCATTCAGTACTTC. This chain joins TRBV3-1 (or the pseudogene TRBV3-2) and TRBJ2-4; no definite D call. The V gene lost 1 base and the J gene lost 9 bases, with 10 bases spanning the gap. The CDR3 contains 13 residues. Germline CDR1 is LGHDT and CDR2 is YNNKEL (reference sequence).

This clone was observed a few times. CDR3 bases: TGTGCCAGCAGCTTAACGGCAGGGGGCGCTTACGAGCAGTACTTC. Translated: CASSLTAGGAYEQYF. V and J are TRBV7-3 and TRBJ2-7; 8 bases line up with TRBD1. Per germline, CDR1 SGHTA and CDR2 FQGTGA. V shed 0 bases, J shed 4 bases, and the junction held 5 bases outside the gene matches. This CDR3 region has 15 residues.

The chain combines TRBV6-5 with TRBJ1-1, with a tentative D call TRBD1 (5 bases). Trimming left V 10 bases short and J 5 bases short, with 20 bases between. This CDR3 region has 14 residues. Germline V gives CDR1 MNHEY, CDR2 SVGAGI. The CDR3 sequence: CANPVPGGGTEAFF. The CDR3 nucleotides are TGTGCCAACCCGGTCCCCGGCGGGGGGACTGAAGCTTTCTTT.

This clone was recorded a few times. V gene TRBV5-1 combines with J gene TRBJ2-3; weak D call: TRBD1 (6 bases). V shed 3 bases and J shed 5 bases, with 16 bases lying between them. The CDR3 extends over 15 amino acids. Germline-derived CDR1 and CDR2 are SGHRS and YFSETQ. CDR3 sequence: CASSSYGQLVDTQYF. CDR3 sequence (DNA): TGCGCCAGCAGCTCCTACGGACAGCTGGTAGATACGCAGTATTTT.

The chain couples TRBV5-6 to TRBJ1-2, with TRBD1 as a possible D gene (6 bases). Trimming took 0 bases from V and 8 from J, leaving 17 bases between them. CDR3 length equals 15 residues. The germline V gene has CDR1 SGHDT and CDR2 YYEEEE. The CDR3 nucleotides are TGTGCCAGCAGCTTGGCGGAATACAGGGTTCAAGGCTACACCTTC. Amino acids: CASSLAEYRVQGYTF.

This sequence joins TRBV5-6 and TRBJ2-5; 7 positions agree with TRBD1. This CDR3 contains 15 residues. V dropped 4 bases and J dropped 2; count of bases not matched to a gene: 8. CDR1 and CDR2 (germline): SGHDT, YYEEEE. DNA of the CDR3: TGTGCCAGCAGCCCTAGTCACAGGGGACAAGAGACCCAGTACTTC. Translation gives CASSPSHRGQETQYF.

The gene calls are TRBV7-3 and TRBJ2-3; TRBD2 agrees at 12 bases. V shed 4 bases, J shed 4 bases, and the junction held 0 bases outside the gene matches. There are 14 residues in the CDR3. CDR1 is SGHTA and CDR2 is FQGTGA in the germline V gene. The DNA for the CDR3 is TGTGCCAGCAGCTCTAGCGGGGGGGCAGATACGCAGTATTTT. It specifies CASSSSGGADTQYF.

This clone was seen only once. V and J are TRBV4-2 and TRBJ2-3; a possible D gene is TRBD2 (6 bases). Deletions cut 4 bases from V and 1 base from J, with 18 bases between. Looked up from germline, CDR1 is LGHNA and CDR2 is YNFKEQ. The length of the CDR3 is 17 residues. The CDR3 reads CASSRQDLASGTDTQYF. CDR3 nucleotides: TGTGCCAGCAGCCGACAAGATCTGGCTAGCGGCACAGATACGCAGTATTTT.

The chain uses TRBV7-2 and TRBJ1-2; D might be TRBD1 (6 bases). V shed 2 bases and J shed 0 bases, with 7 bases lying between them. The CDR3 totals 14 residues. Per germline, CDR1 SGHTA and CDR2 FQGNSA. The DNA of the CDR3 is TGTGCCAGCAGCTTACAGGGGACTAACTATGGCTACACCTTC. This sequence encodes CASSLQGTNYGYTF. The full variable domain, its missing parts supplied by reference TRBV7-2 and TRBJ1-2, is GAGVSQSPSNKVTEKGKDVELRCDPISGHTALYWYRQSLGQGLEFLIYFQGNSAPDKSGLPSDRFSAERTGGSVSTLTIQRTQQEDSAVYLCASSLQGTNYGYTFGSGTRLTVV.

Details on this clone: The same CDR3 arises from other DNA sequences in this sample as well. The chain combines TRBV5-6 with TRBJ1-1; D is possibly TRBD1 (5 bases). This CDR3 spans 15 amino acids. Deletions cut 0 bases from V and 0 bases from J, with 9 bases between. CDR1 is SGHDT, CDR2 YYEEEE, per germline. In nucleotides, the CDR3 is TGTGCCAGCAGCTTGGTGGGGGTTGTGAACACTGAAGCTTTCTTT. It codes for CASSLVGVVNTEAFF.

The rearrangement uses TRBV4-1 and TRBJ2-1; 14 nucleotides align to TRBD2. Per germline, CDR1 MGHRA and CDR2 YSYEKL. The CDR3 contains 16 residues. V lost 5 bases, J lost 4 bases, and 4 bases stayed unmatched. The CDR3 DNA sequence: TGCGCCAGCAGCTTTCGACTAGCGGGAGGGTACAATGAGCAGTTCTTC. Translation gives CASSFRLAGGYNEQFF.